This entry lists 8 T cell receptor beta chains sequenced from one sample in a study of shared clonotypes between healthy human individuals. Repertoires were generated with immunoSEQ multiplex PCR, while TCRdb's copy carries only in-frame clones and drops some. The profile shows approximately 500,000 clones, roughly 79% of them singletons. The sequencing input was PBMCs. These receptors came from a woman in her thirties or forties in good health. Some clones in this sample may be carry-over from other donors' samples.

As to this clone: The sample carries other DNA sequences with the same CDR3. V gene TRBV6-5 combines with J gene TRBJ1-2; 7 bases align to TRBD1. Germline V gene sequence: CDR1 MNHEY, CDR2 SVGAGI. The ends lost 5 bases at V and 3 bases at J; junction bases unmatched: 3. This CDR3 region has 13 residues. The CDR3 reads CASSRDRDYGYTF. Here the CDR3 DNA reads TGTGCCAGCAGTCGTGACAGGGACTATGGCTACACCTTC.

The chain links TRBV2 to TRBJ2-4; 7 bases agree with TRBD2. CDR3 length: 13 residues. Germline CDR1 and CDR2: SNHLY and FYNNEI. V was clipped by 3 bases and J by 8 bases; unmatched bases: 4. The CDR3 is CASSDDGRHIQYF. The DNA of the CDR3 is TGTGCCAGCAGTGATGACGGGAGGCACATTCAGTACTTC.

The genes are TRBV18 and TRBJ1-3; 9 bases map to TRBD1. CDR3 length: 15 amino acids. Germline-derived CDR1 and CDR2 are KGHSH and LQKENI. J gave up 0 bases and V 6 bases, and 3 bases lay outside the gene matches. The CDR3 reads CASSGQGHSGNTIYF. The CDR3 region has the DNA TGTGCCAGCTCCGGACAGGGGCACTCTGGAAACACCATATATTTT.

The chain has TRBV19 and TRBJ2-3; D uncertain. In germline, CDR1 is LNHDA, CDR2 SQIVND (reference sequence). Trimming removed 3 bases at V and 0 bases at J, with 13 bases between. This CDR3 is built from 16 residues. The CDR3 loop is CASSMEARPSTDTQYF. CDR3 in DNA: TGTGCCAGTAGTATGGAAGCCCGTCCTAGCACAGATACGCAGTATTTT.

J is TRBJ1-2 and V is TRBV29-1, with 8 bases lining up with TRBD1. The CDR3 sequence is 13 residues long. V was clipped by 5 bases and J by 5 bases; unmatched bases: 7. Germline CDR1 and CDR2: SQVTM and ANQGSEA. DNA for the CDR3: TGCAGCGTTTCGCCGGACAGGGTTTATGGCTACACCTTC. Amino acid sequence: CSVSPDRVYGYTF.

The V and J genes are TRBV6-6 and TRBJ2-1; no firm D call. Germline V gene data show CDR1 as MNHNY and CDR2 as SVGAGI (reference sequence). CDR3 length: 13 residues. The ends were cut back, 8 bases at V and 7 bases at J, with 15 bases in the middle. The CDR3 sequence is CASGRERLNEQFF. Here the CDR3 DNA reads TGTGCCAGCGGACGAGAGAGACTGAATGAGCAGTTCTTC.

The chain recombines TRBV5-1 with TRBJ1-1; D might be TRBD1 (5 bases). The CDR3 is 16 residues long. Germline lookup yields CDR1 SGHRS and CDR2 YFSETQ. V was pared by 2 bases and J by 5 bases, with 19 bases between. The DNA of the CDR3 is TGCGCCAGCAGCTTCCAGACGGCTGCGGGGGGGACTGAAGCTTTCTTT. Encoded protein: CASSFQTAAGGTEAFF.

The rearrangement joins TRBV6-4 to TRBJ2-2, with D tentatively TRBD2 (5 bases). The V and J ends lost 1 base and 2 bases respectively, with 11 bases between them. The CDR3 runs 16 residues. Germline values: CDR1 MRHNA, CDR2 SNTAGT. The CDR3, as DNA: TGTGCCAGCAGTGACTTTAGACGGGAAAACACCGGGGAGCTGTTTTTT. Its protein is CASSDFRRENTGELFF.